The 23 T cell receptor beta chains presented below share a single source sample, sequenced in a study of blood T cell repertoires in COVID-19. Generated by immunoSEQ multiplex PCR, the TCRdb table keeps only in-frame clones and is missing some. The profile shows roughly 70,000 clones, just under 80% of them singletons. Sample: peripheral blood. Receptors were obtained from a woman aged 55-69 years with acute or convalescent COVID-19.

The chain uses TRBV19 and TRBJ1-4, with 10 bases aligning to TRBD1. The germline CDR1 and CDR2 sequences are LNHDA and SQIVND (reference sequence). With 3 bases clipped from V and 0 bases from J, the junction kept 7 bases outside the gene matches. The CDR3 is 18 amino acids. The CDR3 DNA sequence: TGTGCCAGTAGTATTAGGACAGGGGGAATTGCAACTAATGAAAAACTGTTTTTT. Translation: CASSIRTGGIATNEKLFF.

The rearrangement uses TRBV2 and TRBJ1-2, with TRBD1 identical over 10 bases. V gave up 4 bases and J gave up 7 bases; unmatched junction bases: 6. CDR1 and CDR2 (germline): SNHLY, FYNNEI. There are 14 residues in the CDR3. CDR3 sequence reads: CASSGGTGVGGYTF. Here the CDR3 DNA reads TGTGCCAGCAGTGGGGGGACAGGGGTAGGTGGCTACACCTTC.

V usage is TRBV5-8 and J usage is TRBJ2-5; weak D call: TRBD2 (5 bases). CDR3 length equals 14 residues. V shed 4 bases and J shed 1 base, with 11 bases lying between them. Germline lookup yields CDR1 SGHTS and CDR2 YDEGEE. The CDR3 DNA reads TGTGCCAGCAGCGCCCGACTATTCCAAGAGACCCAGTACTTC. Translated: CASSARLFQETQYF.

This rearrangement joins TRBV3-1 (or the pseudogene TRBV3-2) to TRBJ2-7; TRBD2 might be the D (6 bases). This CDR3 is built from 14 residues. Germline assignment: CDR1 LGHDT and CDR2 YNNKEL (reference sequence). With 4 bases removed from V and 2 bases from J, the gap between germline ends came to 12 bases. The CDR3 bases are TGTGCCAGCAGCCCTGGGACTCCTGCCTACGAGCAGTACTTC. This translates into CASSPGTPAYEQYF.

The chain uses TRBV5-1 and TRBJ2-3; 9 bases fit TRBD1. V shed 3 bases and J 5 bases; nucleotides not matched to a gene: 7. Germline V CDR1 and CDR2: SGHRS, YFSETQ. The CDR3 covers 15 residues. The CDR3 sequence: CASSSRGQGVDTQYF. The CDR3 DNA is TGCGCCAGCAGCTCCCGGGGACAGGGAGTAGATACGCAGTATTTT.

This sequence joins TRBV6-5 and TRBJ1-3; no reliable D call. Germline V gives CDR1 MNHEY, CDR2 SVGAGI. This CDR3 has 13 amino acids. The V and J ends lost 7 bases and 5 bases respectively, with 12 bases between them. In nucleotides, the CDR3 is TGTGCCAGCACGCCTAACAGTCGAAACACCATATATTTT. This translates into CASTPNSRNTIYF.

The rearrangement uses TRBV5-6 and TRBJ2-2, with D possibly being TRBD1 (6 bases). The V gene's germline CDR1 is SGHDT and CDR2 YYEEEE. The CDR3 has 16 amino acids. Trimming shortened V by 0 bases and J by 4 bases, and 13 bases separated the two germline ends. CDR3 amino acids: CASSLGSGAPTGELFF. The CDR3 coding sequence is TGTGCCAGCAGCTTGGGGTCAGGGGCCCCCACCGGGGAGCTGTTTTTT.

This clone was picked up a small number of times. This chain links TRBV13 with TRBJ2-5; 7 bases agree with TRBD2. The CDR3 is 12 amino acids. Germline-derived CDR1 and CDR2 are PRHDT and FYEKMQ (reference sequence). J was trimmed by 4 bases and V by 5 bases; bases with no gene match: 1. CDR3 loop: CASSPGGETQYF. The DNA for the CDR3 is TGTGCCAGCAGCCCGGGGGGAGAGACCCAGTACTTC.

This clone was detected a few times. The V and J genes are TRBV9 and TRBJ2-3; 9 bases match TRBD2. Germline loops: CDR1 SGDLS, CDR2 YYNGEE. The CDR3 is made up of 16 amino acids. Losses at the gene ends were 4 bases for V and 5 bases for J; bases not matched to a gene: 11. Here the CDR3 DNA reads TGTGCCAGCAGCTCCTCGAGCGGGGGGTCTCGAGATACGCAGTATTTT. Translating gives CASSSSSGGSRDTQYF.

The gene calls are TRBV6-5 and TRBJ1-5; no definite D call. The germline V gene encodes CDR1 MNHEY and CDR2 SVGAGI. CDR3 size: 13 residues. V was cut by 9 bases and J by 6 bases, with 15 bases left in between. CDR3 nucleotide sequence: TGTGCCAGTTCGAGAGATAATATTCAGCCCCAGCATTTT. This translates into CASSRDNIQPQHF.

This rearrangement joins TRBV19 to TRBJ2-7; D not certain. Germline V gives CDR1 LNHDA, CDR2 SQIVND (reference sequence). V dropped 3 bases and J dropped 7 bases, with 16 bases sitting between them. The CDR3 totals 14 residues. The CDR3 bases are TGTGCCAGTAGTATGCAGGTTGGTTCTTTAGAGCAGTACTTC. It specifies CASSMQVGSLEQYF.

This chain links TRBV7-3 with TRBJ1-6; D perhaps matches TRBD1 (5 bases). Germline assignment: CDR1 SGHTA and CDR2 FQGTGA. The V and J ends lost 2 bases and 2 bases respectively, with 10 bases between them. CDR3 length equals 16 residues. CDR3 nucleotides: TGTGCCAGCAGCTTATACTCAGGGACCTATAATTCACCCCTCCACTTT. This codes for CASSLYSGTYNSPLHF.

This chain joins TRBV3-1 (or the pseudogene TRBV3-2) and TRBJ2-5; 9 bases are a match to TRBD1. With V trimmed by 1 base and J by 9 bases, 12 bases remained unmatched. The CDR3 spans 16 residues. CDR1 is LGHDT, CDR2 YNNKEL, per germline (reference sequence). The CDR3 loop reads CASSQGPGQGQQSQYF. The CDR3 DNA reads as TGTGCCAGCAGCCAAGGTCCGGGACAGGGACAACAGTCCCAGTACTTC.

This chain uses TRBV9 with TRBJ1-1; TRBD1 is a possible D gene (5 bases). Germline assignment: CDR1 SGDLS and CDR2 YYNGEE. The CDR3 extends over 15 amino acids. V was cut by 5 bases and J by 0 bases, with 14 bases left in between. CDR3 in amino acids: CASRAGGSMNTEAFF. The CDR3 nucleotides are TGTGCCAGCAGGGCGGGGGGTTCCATGAACACTGAAGCTTTCTTT.

The chain links TRBV10-3 to TRBJ1-2; TRBD1 agrees at 10 bases. This CDR3 has 13 amino acids. From germline, CDR1 is ENHRY and CDR2 SYGVKD. J gave up 6 bases and V 3 bases, and 1 base lay outside the gene matches. CDR3 in DNA: TGTGCCATCAGTGAAGGGACAGGGGATGGCTACACCTTC. Translated, it gives CAISEGTGDGYTF.

The chain employs TRBV6-5 and TRBJ2-7, with a weak D call TRBD1 (6 bases). Trimming left V 2 bases short and J 2 bases short, with 16 bases between. This CDR3 has 16 residues. CDR1 is MNHEY and CDR2 is SVGAGI in the germline V gene. The CDR3 DNA reads TGTGCCAGCAGTTACGGGGGCTCCGTTGTAGCCTACGAGCAGTACTTC. This gives the protein CASSYGGSVVAYEQYF.

This clone was picked up a small number of times. CDR3 sequence: CASSLVGGTDTQYF. The CDR3 DNA reads TGTGCCAGCAGCTTAGTAGGGGGAACAGATACGCAGTATTTT. The V call is TRBV11-2, the J call TRBJ2-3, with D perhaps matching TRBD1 (6 bases). Trimming removed 1 base from V and 3 bases from J, with 8 bases in between. The CDR3 is 14 amino acids. Germline assignment: CDR1 SGHAT and CDR2 FQNNGV.

The chain couples TRBV7-9 to TRBJ2-7; D remains unclear. This CDR3 has 11 residues. Germline CDR1 is SEHNR and CDR2 is FQNEAQ (reference sequence). Trimming took off 5 bases at V and 3 bases at J, with 5 bases between the two ends. The CDR3 loop is CASSTYYEQYF. The DNA of the CDR3 is TGTGCCAGCAGCACCTACTACGAGCAGTACTTC.

This clone was detected a few times. This chain uses TRBV6-2 or TRBV6-3 with TRBJ1-1; TRBD1 matches 7 bases. The trim removed 2 bases at V and 0 bases at J, leaving 3 bases unmatched. Germline V gene sequence: CDR1 MNHEY, CDR2 SVGEGT. CDR3 size: 15 residues. In DNA, the CDR3 is TGTGCCAGCAGTTACGCAGGGGGAGTGAACACTGAAGCTTTCTTT. Residues: CASSYAGGVNTEAFF.

The V and J genes are TRBV6-6 and TRBJ2-2, with 10 bases matching TRBD2. The CDR3 is 14 residues long. Per germline, CDR1 MNHNY and CDR2 SVGAGI (reference sequence). V trimming: 8 bases; J trimming: 0 bases; junction bases outside the gene matches: 0. The chain's CDR3 is CASLAGANTGELFF. CDR3 coding DNA: TGTGCCAGCCTAGCGGGAGCGAACACCGGGGAGCTGTTTTTT.

This clone showed up just a few times. This chain joins TRBV18 and TRBJ2-1; TRBD1 might be the D (5 bases). Germline values: CDR1 KGHSH, CDR2 LQKENI. The CDR3 has 12 amino acids. V dropped 6 bases and J dropped 6 bases, with 9 bases sitting between them. CDR3 in DNA: TGTGCCAGCTCTCGTGACAGCAATGAGCAGTTCTTC. Its protein is CASSRDSNEQFF. Combining the CDR3 with reference TRBV18 and TRBJ2-1 gives the whole variable domain NAGVMQNPRHLVRRRGQEARLRCSPMKGHSHVYWYRQLPEEGLKFMVYLQKENIIDESGMPKERFSAEFPKEGPSILRIQQVVRGDSAAYFCASSRDSNEQFFGPGTRLTVL.

The chain combines TRBV7-9 with TRBJ1-4; 7 positions agree with TRBD1. The CDR3 has 13 amino acids. Germline V gene sequence: CDR1 SEHNR, CDR2 FQNEAQ (reference sequence). Trimming cost V 5 bases and J 7 bases; bases outside gene matches: 4. The CDR3 region has the DNA TGTGCCAGCAGCGCGACAGGGACTGAAAAACTGTTTTTT. Translated, it gives CASSATGTEKLFF.

The rearrangement links TRBV29-1 to TRBJ2-7; weak D call: TRBD2 (5 bases). V was shortened by 4 bases and J by 2 bases, with 12 bases between the two germline ends. CDR3 length: 13 residues. CDR1 and CDR2 from the germline V gene are SQVTM and ANQGSEA. The CDR3 DNA is TGCAGCGTTGTTTTCCCGGGGACCTACGAGCAGTACTTC. Translating gives CSVVFPGTYEQYF.